This T cell receptor (beta chain) was sequenced in a study of control samples from healthy donors and cancer patients. The V end lost 3 bases, the J end lost 4 bases, and 12 bases lay between the germline ends. This CDR3 is 15 amino acids long. The V gene's germline CDR1 is SEHNR and CDR2 FQNEAQ (reference sequence). Repertoires were generated with immunoSEQ multiplex PCR, while TCRdb's copy carries only in-frame clones and drops some. The data contain about 54,000 clones, around 95% of them singletons. The origin of this receptor is a woman in her thirties in good health. J is TRBJ1-4 and V is TRBV7-9; D unresolved. The sequencing sample was made of blood. CDR3 in amino acids: CASSFPSGVNEKLFF. In DNA form, the CDR3 reads TGTGCCAGCAGCTTCCCGAGCGGCGTTAATGAAAAACTGTTTTTT.